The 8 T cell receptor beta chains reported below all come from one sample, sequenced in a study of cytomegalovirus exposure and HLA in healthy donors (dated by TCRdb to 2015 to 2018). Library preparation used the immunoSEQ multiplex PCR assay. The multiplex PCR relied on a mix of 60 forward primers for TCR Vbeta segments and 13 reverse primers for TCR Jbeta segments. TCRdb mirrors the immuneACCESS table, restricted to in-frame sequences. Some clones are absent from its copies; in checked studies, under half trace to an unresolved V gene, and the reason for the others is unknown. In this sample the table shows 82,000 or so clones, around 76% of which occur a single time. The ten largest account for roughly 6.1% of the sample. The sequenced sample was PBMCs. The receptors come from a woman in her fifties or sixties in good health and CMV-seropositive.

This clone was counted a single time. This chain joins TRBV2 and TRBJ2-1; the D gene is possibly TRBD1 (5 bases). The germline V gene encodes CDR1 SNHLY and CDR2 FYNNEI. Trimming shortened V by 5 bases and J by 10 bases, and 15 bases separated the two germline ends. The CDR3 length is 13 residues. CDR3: CASSPTAPGEQFF. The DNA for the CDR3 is TGTGCCAGCAGTCCCACCGCGCCAGGGGAGCAGTTCTTC.

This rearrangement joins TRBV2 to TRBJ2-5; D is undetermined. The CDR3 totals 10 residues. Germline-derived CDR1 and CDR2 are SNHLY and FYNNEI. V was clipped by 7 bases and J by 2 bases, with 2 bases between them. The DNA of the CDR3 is TGTGCCAGCATACAAGAGACCCAGTACTTC. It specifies CASIQETQYF.

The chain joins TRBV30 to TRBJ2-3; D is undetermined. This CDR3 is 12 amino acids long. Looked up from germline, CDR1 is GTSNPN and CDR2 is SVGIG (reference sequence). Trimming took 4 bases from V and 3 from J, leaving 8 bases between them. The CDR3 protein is CAWTPVTDTQYF. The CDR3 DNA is TGTGCCTGGACACCAGTGACAGATACGCAGTATTTT. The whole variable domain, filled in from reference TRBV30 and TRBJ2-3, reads SQTIHQWPATLVQPVGSPLSLECTVEGTSNPNLYWYRQAAGRGLQLLFYSVGIGQISSEVPQNLSASRPQDRQFILSSKKLLLSDSGFYLCAWTPVTDTQYFGPGTRLTVL.

DNA for the CDR3: TGTGCCAGCAGTGAGCGAAATCAAGAGACCCAGTACTTC. Protein sequence: CASSERNQETQYF. The V gene is TRBV25-1, the J gene TRBJ2-5; D remains unclear. Germline CDR1 reads MGHDK; CDR2 reads SYGVNS. CDR3 length: 13 amino acids. The V end was cut by 3 bases, the J end by 2 bases, with 7 bases between.

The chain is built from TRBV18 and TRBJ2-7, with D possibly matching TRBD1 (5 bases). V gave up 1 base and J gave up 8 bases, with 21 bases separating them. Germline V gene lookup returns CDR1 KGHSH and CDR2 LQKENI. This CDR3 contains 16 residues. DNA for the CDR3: TGTGCCAGCTCACCACGGGGCGGTTGGCTTGGGGTGCAGCAGTACTTC. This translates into CASSPRGGWLGVQQYF.

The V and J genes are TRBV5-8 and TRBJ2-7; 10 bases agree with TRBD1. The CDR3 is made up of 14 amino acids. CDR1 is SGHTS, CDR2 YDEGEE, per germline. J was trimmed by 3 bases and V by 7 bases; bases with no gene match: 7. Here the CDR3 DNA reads TGTGCCAGCTTAAGGGGGACAGGGGACTACGAGCAGTACTTC. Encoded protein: CASLRGTGDYEQYF.

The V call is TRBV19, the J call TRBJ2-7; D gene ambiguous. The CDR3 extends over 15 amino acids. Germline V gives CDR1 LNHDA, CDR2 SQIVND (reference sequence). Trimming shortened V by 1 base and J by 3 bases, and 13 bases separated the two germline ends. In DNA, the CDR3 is TGTGCCAGTAGTATAGGGCAGGTCAACGGCTACGAGCAGTACTTC. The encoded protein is CASSIGQVNGYEQYF.

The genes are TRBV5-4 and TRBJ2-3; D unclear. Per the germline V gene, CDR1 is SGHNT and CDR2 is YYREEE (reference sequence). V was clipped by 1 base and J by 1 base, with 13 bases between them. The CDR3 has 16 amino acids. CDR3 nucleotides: TGTGCCAGCAGCTTGCTTTCAAGGCTAGGCACAGATACGCAGTATTTT. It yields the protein CASSLLSRLGTDTQYF.